Below, one T cell receptor (beta chain) is given with its context. Patients of the Seattle cohort, enrolled during active infection, were followed longitudinally. Per the original methods: Nucleated cell counts were estimated from reference gene primer amplification. Here immunoSEQ multiplex PCR was the method, and the copy in TCRdb shows in-frame clones only, minus some. V, J and clone size reflect that table, while D and trimming were determined from the DNA. The sample lists around 270,000 clones, 65% to 85% seen once, with about a sixth in the top ten. This entry is derived from a study of blood T cell repertoires in COVID-19. Study as a whole: Samples representing acute and convalescent COVID-19 were sourced from the United States, Italy and Spain. In each case, the material was cDNA or gDNA derived from T cells, B-cell-depleted T cells, or PBMCs.

This TCR was sampled from a person between 65 and 80 years old with COVID-19, enrolled during active disease. Specimen: peripheral blood.

CDR3 nucleotides: TGTGCCAGCAGCTTGGGTACTAGCGGGGGGGGCACAGATACGCAGTATTTT. Translation: CASSLGTSGGGTDTQYF. The chain uses TRBV5-4 and TRBJ2-3; the match to TRBD2 covers 13 bases. Germline V gene lookup returns CDR1 SGHNT and CDR2 YYREEE (reference sequence). The CDR3 consists of 17 residues. Trimming at V came to 0 bases and at J to 1 base, leaving 2 bases not matched to a gene. Based on the CDR3 plus reference TRBV5-4 and TRBJ2-3, the full variable domain is ETGVTQSPTHLIKTRGQQVTLRCSSQSGHNTVSWYQQALGQGPQFIFQYYREEENGRGNFPPRFSGLQFPNYSSELNVNALELDDSALYLCASSLGTSGGGTDTQYFGPGTRLTVL.